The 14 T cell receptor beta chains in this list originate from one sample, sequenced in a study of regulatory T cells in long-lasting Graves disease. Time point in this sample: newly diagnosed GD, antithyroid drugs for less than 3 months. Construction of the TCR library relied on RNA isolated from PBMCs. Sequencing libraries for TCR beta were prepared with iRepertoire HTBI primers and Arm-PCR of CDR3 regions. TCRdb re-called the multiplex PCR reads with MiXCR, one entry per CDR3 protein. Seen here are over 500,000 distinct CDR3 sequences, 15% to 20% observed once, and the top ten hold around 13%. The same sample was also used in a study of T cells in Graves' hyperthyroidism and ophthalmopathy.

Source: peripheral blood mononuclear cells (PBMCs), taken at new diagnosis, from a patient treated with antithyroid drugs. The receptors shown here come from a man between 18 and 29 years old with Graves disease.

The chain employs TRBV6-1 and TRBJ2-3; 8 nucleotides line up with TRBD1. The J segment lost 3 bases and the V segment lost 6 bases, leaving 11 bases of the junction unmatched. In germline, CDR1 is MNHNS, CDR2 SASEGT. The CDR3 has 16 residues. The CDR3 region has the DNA TGTGCCAGCAGAGATAATCAGGGGGCCTTAACAGATACGCAGTATTTT. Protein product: CASRDNQGALTDTQYF.

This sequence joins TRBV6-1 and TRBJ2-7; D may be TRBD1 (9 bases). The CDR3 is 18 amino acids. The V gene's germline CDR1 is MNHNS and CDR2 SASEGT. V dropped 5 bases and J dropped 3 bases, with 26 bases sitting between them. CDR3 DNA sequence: TGTGCCAGCAGTCTCGCCGGGACAGGGTGGCTAGCGGGCTACGAGCAGTACTTC. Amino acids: CASSLAGTGWLAGYEQYF.

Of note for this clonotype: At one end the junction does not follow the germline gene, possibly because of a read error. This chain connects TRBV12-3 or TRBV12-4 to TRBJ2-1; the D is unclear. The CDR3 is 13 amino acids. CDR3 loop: CASSTGPYSEQFF. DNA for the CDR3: TGTGCCAGCAGTACGGGCCCCTACAGTGAGCAGTTCTTC.

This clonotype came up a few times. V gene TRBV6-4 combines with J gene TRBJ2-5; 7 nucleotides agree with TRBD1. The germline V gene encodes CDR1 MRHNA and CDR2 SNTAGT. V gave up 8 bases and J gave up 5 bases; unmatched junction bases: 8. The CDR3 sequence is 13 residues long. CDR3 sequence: CASATGRLETQYF. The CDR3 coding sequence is TGTGCCAGCGCGACAGGGAGATTGGAGACCCAGTACTTC.

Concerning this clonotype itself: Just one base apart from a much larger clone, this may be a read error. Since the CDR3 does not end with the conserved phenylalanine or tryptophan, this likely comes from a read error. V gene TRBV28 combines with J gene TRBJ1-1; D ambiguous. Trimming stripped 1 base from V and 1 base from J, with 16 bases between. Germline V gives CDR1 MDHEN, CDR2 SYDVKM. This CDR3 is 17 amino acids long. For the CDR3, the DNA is TGTGCCAGCAGTTTATTAAGTGTGGCGGGGAGGAACACTGAAGCTTTCCTT. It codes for CASSLLSVAGRNTEAFL.

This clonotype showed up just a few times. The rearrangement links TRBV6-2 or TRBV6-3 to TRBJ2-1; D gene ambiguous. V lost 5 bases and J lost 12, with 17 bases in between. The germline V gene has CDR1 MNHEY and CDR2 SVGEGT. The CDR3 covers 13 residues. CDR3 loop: CASSDVRGLGQFF. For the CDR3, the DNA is TGTGCCAGCAGTGACGTGAGAGGTTTAGGGCAGTTCTTC.

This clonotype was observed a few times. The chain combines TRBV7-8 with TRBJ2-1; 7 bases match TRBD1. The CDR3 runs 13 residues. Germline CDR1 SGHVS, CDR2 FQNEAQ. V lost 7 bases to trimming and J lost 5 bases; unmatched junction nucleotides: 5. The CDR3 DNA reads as TGTGCCAGCACGGGACAGCAGAACAATGAGCAGTTCTTC. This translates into CASTGQQNNEQFF.

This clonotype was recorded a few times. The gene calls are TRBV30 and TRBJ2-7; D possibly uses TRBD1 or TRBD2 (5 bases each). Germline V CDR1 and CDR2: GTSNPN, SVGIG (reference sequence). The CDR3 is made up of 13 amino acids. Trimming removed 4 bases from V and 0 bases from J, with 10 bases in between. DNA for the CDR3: TGTGCCTGGACCACTGGGGGCTCCTACGAGCAGTACTTC. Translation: CAWTTGGSYEQYF.

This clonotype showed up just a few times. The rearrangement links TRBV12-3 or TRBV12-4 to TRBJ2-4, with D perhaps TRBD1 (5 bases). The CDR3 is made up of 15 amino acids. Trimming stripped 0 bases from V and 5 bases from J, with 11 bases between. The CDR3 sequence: CASSLAQALQNIQYF. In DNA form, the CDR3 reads TGTGCCAGCAGTTTAGCACAGGCCCTTCAAAACATTCAGTACTTC.

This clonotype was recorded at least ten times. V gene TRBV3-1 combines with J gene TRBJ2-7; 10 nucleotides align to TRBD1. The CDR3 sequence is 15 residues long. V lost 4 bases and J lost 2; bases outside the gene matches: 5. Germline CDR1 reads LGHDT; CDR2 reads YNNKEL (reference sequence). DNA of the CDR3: TGTGCCAGCAGCCGTCGGGACAGGGGTCCCTACGAGCAGTACTTC. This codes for CASSRRDRGPYEQYF.

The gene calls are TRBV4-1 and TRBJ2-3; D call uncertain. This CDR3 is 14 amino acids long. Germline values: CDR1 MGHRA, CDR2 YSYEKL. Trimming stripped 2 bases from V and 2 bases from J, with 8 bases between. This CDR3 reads CASSQSAITDTQYF. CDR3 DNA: TGCGCCAGCAGCCAATCAGCTATCACAGATACGCAGTATTTT.

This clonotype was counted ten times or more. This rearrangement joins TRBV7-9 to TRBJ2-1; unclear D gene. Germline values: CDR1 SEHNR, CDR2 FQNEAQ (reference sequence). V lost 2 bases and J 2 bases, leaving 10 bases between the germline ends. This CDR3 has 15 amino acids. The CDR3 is CASSLSRNTYNEQFF. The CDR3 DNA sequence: TGTGCCAGCAGCTTAAGCAGGAACACCTACAATGAGCAGTTCTTC.

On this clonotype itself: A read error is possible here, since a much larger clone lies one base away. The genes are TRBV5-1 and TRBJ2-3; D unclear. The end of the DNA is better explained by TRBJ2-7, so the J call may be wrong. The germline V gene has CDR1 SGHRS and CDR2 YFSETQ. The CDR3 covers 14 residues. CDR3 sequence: CASSPRNGFYEQYF. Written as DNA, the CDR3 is TGCGCCAGCAGCCCCCGGAACGGCTTCTACGAGCAGTACTTC.

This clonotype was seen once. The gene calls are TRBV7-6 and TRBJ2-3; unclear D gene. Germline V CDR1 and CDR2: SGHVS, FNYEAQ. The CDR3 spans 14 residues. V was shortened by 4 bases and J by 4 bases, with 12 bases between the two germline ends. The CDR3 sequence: CASSSPLRSDTQYF. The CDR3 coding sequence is TGTGCCAGCAGCTCCCCCCTTCGGTCAGATACGCAGTATTTT.